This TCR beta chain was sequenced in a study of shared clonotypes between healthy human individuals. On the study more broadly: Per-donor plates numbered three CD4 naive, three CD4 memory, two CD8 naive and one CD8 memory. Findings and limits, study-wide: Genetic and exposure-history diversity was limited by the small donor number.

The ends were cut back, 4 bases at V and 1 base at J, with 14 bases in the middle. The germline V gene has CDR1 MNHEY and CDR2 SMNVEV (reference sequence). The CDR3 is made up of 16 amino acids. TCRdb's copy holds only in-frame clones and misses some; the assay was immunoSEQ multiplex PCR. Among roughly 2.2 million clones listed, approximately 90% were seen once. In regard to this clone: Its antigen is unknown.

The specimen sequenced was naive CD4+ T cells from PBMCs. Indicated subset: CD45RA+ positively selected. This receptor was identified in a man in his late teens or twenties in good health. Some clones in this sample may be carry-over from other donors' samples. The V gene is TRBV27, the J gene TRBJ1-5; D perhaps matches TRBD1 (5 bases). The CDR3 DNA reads TGTGCCAGCAGTTCTCTGGGCAGGGCAAGCAATCAGCCCCAGCATTTT. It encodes CASSSLGRASNQPQHF.